The 30 T cell receptor beta chains below were found in one sample sequenced in a study of OX40 agonist ivuxolimab in advanced cancers. Repertoires were generated with immunoSEQ multiplex PCR, while TCRdb's copy carries only in-frame clones and drops some. The sample carries roughly 62,000 clones, 65% to 90% recorded once. Material: CD4+ or CD8+ T cells sorted from blood, obtained in a trial of the OX40 agonist ivuxolimab. The receptors come from an adult with an advanced solid tumor such as melanoma, head and neck, liver or kidney cancer.

The V and J genes are TRBV6-6 and TRBJ1-2; D may be TRBD1 (5 bases). Trimming removed 10 bases at V and 4 bases at J, with 13 bases between. Germline CDR1 MNHNY, CDR2 SVGAGI (reference sequence). CDR3 length equals 12 residues. The CDR3 reads CATYQGTYGYTF. As DNA, the CDR3 is TGTGCCACCTACCAAGGGACCTATGGCTACACCTTC.

The V call is TRBV18, the J call TRBJ1-1; D gene unclear. Germline lookup yields CDR1 KGHSH and CDR2 LQKENI. The CDR3 runs to 13 residues. The germline V and J ends were trimmed by 2 bases and 4 bases, with 8 bases remaining between them. CDR3 bases: TGTGCCAGCTCACCAACGGCTCCCACTGAAGCTTTCTTT. Its translation: CASSPTAPTEAFF. Full variable domain (remainder filled in from reference TRBV18 and TRBJ1-1): NAGVMQNPRHLVRRRGQEARLRCSPMKGHSHVYWYRQLPEEGLKFMVYLQKENIIDESGMPKERFSAEFPKEGPSILRIQQVVRGDSAAYFCASSPTAPTEAFFGQGTRLTVV.

V is TRBV14 and J is TRBJ1-5; D gene uncertain. With 1 base removed from V and 6 bases from J, the gap between germline ends came to 4 bases. Germline V gene lookup returns CDR1 SGHDN and CDR2 FVKESK. This CDR3 comprises 12 residues. The chain's CDR3 is CASSQGSQPQHF. The CDR3 coding sequence is TGTGCCAGCAGCCAAGGGAGTCAGCCCCAGCATTTT.

The chain carries TRBV5-1 and TRBJ2-7; D is possibly TRBD1 (5 bases). The germline gives CDR1 SGHRS, CDR2 YFSETQ. Deletions cut 4 bases from V and 5 bases from J, with 16 bases between. This CDR3 is built from 14 residues. The CDR3 DNA reads TGCGCCAGCAGCATATATCAGGGTAAGAACGAGCAGTACTTC. Protein sequence: CASSIYQGKNEQYF.

The gene calls are TRBV5-1 and TRBJ2-2; possibly TRBD1 for D (5 bases). Germline assignment: CDR1 SGHRS and CDR2 YFSETQ. This CDR3 is built from 17 residues. Between the trimmed V and J ends, which lost 0 bases and 1 base, there was a span of 13 bases. CDR3 residues: CASSLDEYRRNTGELFF. Written as DNA, the CDR3 is TGCGCCAGCAGCTTGGATGAATACAGGCGGAACACCGGGGAGCTGTTTTTT.

This clone was seen more than once but under ten times. V is TRBV27 and J is TRBJ1-5; 7 bases agree with TRBD1. This CDR3 spans 15 amino acids. CDR1 and CDR2 (germline): MNHEY, SMNVEV (reference sequence). Losses at the gene ends were 6 bases for V and 0 bases for J; bases not matched to a gene: 5. This CDR3 is CASRTQGYSNQPQHF. CDR3 in DNA: TGTGCCAGCAGAACACAGGGGTATAGCAATCAGCCCCAGCATTTT.

V gene TRBV11-3 combines with J gene TRBJ2-1; D perhaps matches TRBD1 (6 bases). This CDR3 has 12 amino acids. Germline V gene lookup returns CDR1 SGHNT and CDR2 YENEEA. V dropped 5 bases and J dropped 10 bases, with 12 bases sitting between them. Here the CDR3 reads CASSPTGIEQFF. The CDR3 DNA reads TGTGCCAGCAGCCCCACAGGGATCGAGCAGTTCTTC. Supplemented by reference TRBV11-3 and TRBJ2-1, the full variable domain reads EAGVVQSPRYKIIEKKQPVAFWCNPISGHNTLYWYLQNLGQGPELLIRYENEEAVDDSQLPKDRFSAERLKGVDSTLKIQPAELGDSAVYLCASSPTGIEQFFGPGTRLTVL.

This chain links TRBV10-2 with TRBJ2-7, with 9 bases fitting TRBD1. The germline CDR1 and CDR2 sequences are WSHSY and SAAADI. Unmatched junction bases numbered 4, after V lost 6 bases and J lost 4 bases. The CDR3 sequence is 13 residues long. CDR3: CASRRDREYEQYF. The CDR3 DNA is TGCGCCAGCAGGAGGGACAGGGAATACGAGCAGTACTTC.

The V gene is TRBV11-2, the J gene TRBJ2-1, with TRBD2 identical over 15 bases. Germline CDR1 SGHAT, CDR2 FQNNGV. The CDR3 spans 18 residues. J gave up 2 bases and V 5 bases, and 7 bases lay outside the gene matches. CDR3 sequence (DNA): TGTGCCAGCAGCCCAGGACTAGCGGGGGGGCTGACCTACAATGAGCAGTTCTTC. Translated: CASSPGLAGGLTYNEQFF. The variable domain in full, completed from reference TRBV11-2 and TRBJ2-1, reads EAGVAQSPRYKIIEKRQSVAFWCNPISGHATLYWYQQILGQGPKLLIQFQNNGVVDDSQLPKDRFSAERLKGVDSTLKIQPAKLEDSAVYLCASSPGLAGGLTYNEQFFGPGTRLTVL.

This chain joins TRBV28 and TRBJ2-7, with TRBD1 matching over 10 bases. The CDR3 totals 14 residues. Trimming took 6 bases from V and 0 from J; bases not matched to a gene: 2. The germline V gene encodes CDR1 MDHEN and CDR2 SYDVKM. The CDR3 DNA follows: TGTGCCAGCAGGGGGACAGGGGTCTCCTACGAGCAGTACTTC. It translates to CASRGTGVSYEQYF.

The chain combines TRBV5-1 with TRBJ1-4; D unclear. Germline CDR1 is SGHRS and CDR2 is YFSETQ. Trimming left V 0 bases short and J 4 bases short, with 13 bases between. The length of the CDR3 is 16 residues. Here the CDR3 reads CASSLGQRSRNEKLFF. CDR3 nucleotide sequence: TGCGCCAGCAGCTTGGGACAACGAAGCCGTAATGAAAAACTGTTTTTT. Full variable domain (missing parts from reference TRBV5-1 and TRBJ1-4): KAGVTQTPRYLIKTRGQQVTLSCSPISGHRSVSWYQQTPGQGLQFLFEYFSETQRNKGNFPGRFSGRQFSNSRSEMNVSTLELGDSALYLCASSLGQRSRNEKLFFGSGTQLSVL.

The rearrangement links TRBV15 to TRBJ2-7; D is perhaps TRBD2 (5 bases). The V and J ends lost 1 base and 2 bases respectively, with 12 bases between them. CDR3 length equals 15 residues. Germline V gives CDR1 LNHNV, CDR2 YYDKDF (reference sequence). The chain's CDR3 is CATSRGPSPTYEQYF. CDR3 nucleotide sequence: TGTGCCACCAGCAGAGGCCCTAGCCCGACCTACGAGCAGTACTTC.

The genes are TRBV5-1 and TRBJ1-5; TRBD1 agrees at 11 bases. Germline values: CDR1 SGHRS, CDR2 YFSETQ. Trimming took 0 bases from V and 5 from J; bases not matched to a gene: 4. This CDR3 comprises 16 residues. Written as DNA, the CDR3 is TGCGCCAGCAGCTTGGAGGGACAGGGGGGGCATCAGCCCCAGCATTTT. Its protein product is CASSLEGQGGHQPQHF.

This clone was observed a handful of times. V and J are TRBV21-1 and TRBJ1-5. TRBV21-1 represents a pseudogene. CDR3 length: 17 residues. CDR3 in DNA: TGTGCCAGCCGCCAGTCCAAGACCCGGAGAGACAATCAGCCCCAGCATTTT. Translation: CASRQSKTRRDNQPQHF.

The V gene is TRBV18, the J gene TRBJ1-3, with TRBD1 identical over 10 bases. With 4 bases clipped from V and 7 bases from J, the junction kept 4 bases outside the gene matches. CDR3 length: 14 amino acids. CDR1 and CDR2 (germline): KGHSH, LQKENI. CDR3 residues: CASSRQDRGNTIYF. The CDR3 DNA follows: TGTGCCAGCTCACGTCAGGACAGGGGGAACACCATATATTTT.

The chain is built from TRBV19 and TRBJ2-7; D not resolved. This CDR3 is 13 amino acids long. Germline V gene sequence: CDR1 LNHDA, CDR2 SQIVND (reference sequence). Trimming took 10 bases from V and 0 from J, leaving 13 bases between them. The CDR3 DNA sequence: TGTGCCACTAGATGGGCGAGCTCCTACGAGCAGTACTTC. Its protein product is CATRWASSYEQYF.

The chain joins TRBV5-1 to TRBJ2-7; the D gene is possibly TRBD1 (5 bases). Germline V lookup: CDR1 SGHRS, CDR2 YFSETQ. This CDR3 contains 15 residues. The ends were cut back, 1 base at V and 3 bases at J, with 14 bases in the middle. The CDR3 DNA follows: TGCGCCAGCAGCTTGAACCTAGACAGTTACTACGAGCAGTACTTC. Encoded protein: CASSLNLDSYYEQYF.

This clone showed up just a few times. CDR3 nucleotide sequence: TGTGCCAGCAGCGACAGGGGGAACTATGGCTACACCTTC. Its translation: CASSDRGNYGYTF. The chain recombines TRBV6-1 with TRBJ1-2, with 9 positions matching TRBD1. The junction had 1 base not matched to a gene; V was cut back by 6 bases and J by 2 bases. The germline V gene encodes CDR1 MNHNS and CDR2 SASEGT. The CDR3 contains 13 residues.

The V gene is TRBV29-1, the J gene TRBJ2-3; weak D call: TRBD2 (6 bases). This CDR3 is built from 13 residues. Germline V lookup: CDR1 SQVTM, CDR2 ANQGSEA. V was cut by 4 bases and J by 3 bases, with 11 bases left in between. CDR3 DNA: TGCAGCGTTGCGACTAGGGCGACAGATACGCAGTATTTT. Translation gives CSVATRATDTQYF.

The chain links TRBV6-5 to TRBJ2-5; maybe TRBD2 (6 bases). Germline V CDR1 and CDR2: MNHEY, SVGAGI. The CDR3 consists of 14 residues. V lost 5 bases and J 5 bases, leaving 15 bases between the germline ends. This CDR3 is CASSAGQRRETQYF. As DNA, the CDR3 is TGTGCCAGCAGTGCGGGGCAAAGACGGGAGACCCAGTACTTC.

The J gene is TRBJ2-2, the V gene TRBV4-1; 7 bases align to TRBD1. Unmatched junction bases numbered 13, after V lost 4 bases and J lost 2 bases. The CDR3 consists of 18 residues. Per germline, CDR1 MGHRA and CDR2 YSYEKL. The CDR3, as DNA: TGCGCCAGCAGCCGTCACTTTCAGGGACAGAGTAACACCGGGGAGCTGTTTTTT. Amino acid sequence: CASSRHFQGQSNTGELFF.

This clone was recorded a few times. The rearrangement uses TRBV28 and TRBJ2-1; D gene ambiguous. Looked up from germline, CDR1 is MDHEN and CDR2 is SYDVKM. The V gene lost 5 bases and the J gene lost 7 bases, with 18 bases spanning the gap. The CDR3 is made up of 15 amino acids. The CDR3 DNA is TGTGCCAGCAGTACCCCCCAGCTCGCTAGGAATGAGCAGTTCTTC. Amino acids: CASSTPQLARNEQFF.

The rearrangement links TRBV7-2 to TRBJ2-7; 9 nucleotides match TRBD1. This CDR3 has 13 residues. CDR1 SGHTA and CDR2 FQGNSA come from the germline V gene. The V segment lost 4 bases and the J segment 3 bases; nucleotides outside the gene matches: 1. CDR3 loop: CASSSDRGYEQYF. Written as DNA, the CDR3 is TGTGCCAGCAGCTCGGACAGGGGCTACGAGCAGTACTTC.

The CDR3 DNA sequence: TGTGCCAGTAGTATTTGGGCGTCCGGTGGCTACACCTTC. The encoded protein is CASSIWASGGYTF. J is TRBJ1-2 and V is TRBV19, with D uncertain. V was shortened by 3 bases and J by 7 bases, with 12 bases between the two germline ends. This CDR3 is 13 amino acids long. Germline lookup yields CDR1 LNHDA and CDR2 SQIVND (reference sequence).

The chain has TRBV25-1 and TRBJ1-1; weak D call: TRBD1 (6 bases). The CDR3 consists of 15 residues. Germline CDR1 and CDR2: MGHDK and SYGVNS. Trimming shortened V by 7 bases and J by 1 base, and 16 bases separated the two germline ends. CDR3 sequence: CASTSPHRANTEAFF. In nucleotides, the CDR3 is TGTGCCAGCACCTCACCCCACAGGGCGAACACTGAAGCTTTCTTT.

The CDR3 is CASRLTGWGYEQYF. For the CDR3, the DNA is TGTGCCAGCAGGTTAACAGGGTGGGGTTACGAGCAGTACTTC. This chain connects TRBV11-2 to TRBJ2-7; a weak D match, TRBD1 (6 bases). The CDR3 runs to 14 residues. CDR1 is SGHAT, CDR2 FQNNGV, per germline. Trimming stripped 6 bases from V and 4 bases from J, with 16 bases between.

The chain couples TRBV5-4 to TRBJ2-7, with 9 nucleotides matching TRBD2. Germline assignment: CDR1 SGHNT and CDR2 YYREEE (reference sequence). CDR3 length: 16 amino acids. With 1 base clipped from V and 4 bases from J, the junction kept 9 bases outside the gene matches. The CDR3 bases are TGTGCCAGCAGCTTGAAGCTAGCGGGGAACCGGTACGAGCAGTACTTC. Translating gives CASSLKLAGNRYEQYF. The full variable domain, completed using reference TRBV5-4 and TRBJ2-7, is ETGVTQSPTHLIKTRGQQVTLRCSSQSGHNTVSWYQQALGQGPQFIFQYYREEENGRGNFPPRFSGLQFPNYSSELNVNALELDDSALYLCASSLKLAGNRYEQYFGPGTRLTVT.

This clone was counted between two and nine times. The V and J genes are TRBV4-1 and TRBJ2-7; D unclear. V shed 1 base and J shed 0 bases, with 13 bases lying between them. Germline V gene lookup returns CDR1 MGHRA and CDR2 YSYEKL. The CDR3 has 16 amino acids. As DNA, the CDR3 is TGCGCCAGCAGCCAAGGTGGGGTGCTTTCCTCCTACGAGCAGTACTTC. This sequence encodes CASSQGGVLSSYEQYF.

DNA for the CDR3: TGTGCCAGCAGCTCCCAACAGGGGACCTACGAGCAGTACTTC. This sequence encodes CASSSQQGTYEQYF. The chain is built from TRBV7-8 and TRBJ2-7; TRBD1 aligns across 7 bases. Trimming at V came to 4 bases and at J to 2 bases, leaving 5 bases not matched to a gene. Per the germline V gene, CDR1 is SGHVS and CDR2 is FQNEAQ. The CDR3 length is 14 residues.

The chain combines TRBV5-5 with TRBJ1-2, with D hard to call. The germline gives CDR1 SGHKS, CDR2 YYEKEE (reference sequence). The CDR3 has 12 amino acids. Trimming removed 3 bases at V and 8 bases at J, with 11 bases between. CDR3 region: CASSYRGSGYTF. CDR3 DNA: TGTGCCAGCAGCTACCGCGGATCCGGCTACACCTTC.